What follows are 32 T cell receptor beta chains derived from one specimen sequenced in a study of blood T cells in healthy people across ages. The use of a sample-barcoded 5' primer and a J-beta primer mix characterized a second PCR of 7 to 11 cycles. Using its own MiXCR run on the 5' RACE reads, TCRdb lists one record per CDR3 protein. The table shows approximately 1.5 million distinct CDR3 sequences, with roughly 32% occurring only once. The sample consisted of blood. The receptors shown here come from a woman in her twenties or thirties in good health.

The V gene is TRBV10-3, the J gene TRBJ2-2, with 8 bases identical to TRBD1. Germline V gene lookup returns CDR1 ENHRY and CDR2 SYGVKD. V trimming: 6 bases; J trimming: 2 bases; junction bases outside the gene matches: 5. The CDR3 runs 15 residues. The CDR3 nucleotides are TGTGCCATCAGCCCGACAGGGGTTAACACCGGGGAGCTGTTTTTT. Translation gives CAISPTGVNTGELFF.

Written as DNA, the CDR3 is TGCAGCTGGGCCGAACTAGCGGGGGGGCAATACAATGAGCAGTTCTTC. This encodes CSWAELAGGQYNEQFF. The chain recombines TRBV29-1 with TRBJ2-1; TRBD2 matches at 13 bases. CDR3 length: 16 residues. Germline CDR1 is SQVTM and CDR2 is ANQGSEA. The trim removed 8 bases at V and 4 bases at J, leaving 11 bases unmatched.

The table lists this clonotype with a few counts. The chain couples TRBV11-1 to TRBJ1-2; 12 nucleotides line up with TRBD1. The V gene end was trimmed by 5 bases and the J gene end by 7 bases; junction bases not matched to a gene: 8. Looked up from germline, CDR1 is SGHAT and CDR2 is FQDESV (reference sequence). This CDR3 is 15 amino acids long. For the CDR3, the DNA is TGTGCCAGCAGCCTCCGGGACAGGGGGCCGAGTGGCTACACCTTC. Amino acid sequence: CASSLRDRGPSGYTF.

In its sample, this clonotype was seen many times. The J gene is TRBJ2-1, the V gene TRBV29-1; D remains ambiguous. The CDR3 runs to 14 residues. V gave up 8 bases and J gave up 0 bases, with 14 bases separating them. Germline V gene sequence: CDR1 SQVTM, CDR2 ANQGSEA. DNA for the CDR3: TGCAGCTACAAGGGCCCAAGCTCCTACAATGAGCAGTTCTTC. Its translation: CSYKGPSSYNEQFF.

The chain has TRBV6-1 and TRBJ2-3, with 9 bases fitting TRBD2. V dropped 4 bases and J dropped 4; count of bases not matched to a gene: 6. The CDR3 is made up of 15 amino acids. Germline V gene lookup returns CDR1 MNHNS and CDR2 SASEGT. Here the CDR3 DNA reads TGTGCCAGCAGTGCTGCGGGGGGGAGGGCAGATACGCAGTATTTT. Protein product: CASSAAGGRADTQYF.

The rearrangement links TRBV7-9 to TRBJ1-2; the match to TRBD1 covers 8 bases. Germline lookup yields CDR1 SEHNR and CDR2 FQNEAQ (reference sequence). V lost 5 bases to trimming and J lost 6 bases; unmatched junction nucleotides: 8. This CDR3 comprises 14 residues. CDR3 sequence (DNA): TGTGCCAGCAGCCGTTCAGGGACAGGAGATGGCTACACCTTC. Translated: CASSRSGTGDGYTF.

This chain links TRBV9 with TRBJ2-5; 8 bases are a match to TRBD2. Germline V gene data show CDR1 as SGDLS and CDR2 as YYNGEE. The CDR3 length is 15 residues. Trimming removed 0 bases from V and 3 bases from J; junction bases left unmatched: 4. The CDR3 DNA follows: TGTGCCAGCAGCGTAGCGGGTAGCGGGAAAGAGACCCAGTACTTC. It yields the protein CASSVAGSGKETQYF.

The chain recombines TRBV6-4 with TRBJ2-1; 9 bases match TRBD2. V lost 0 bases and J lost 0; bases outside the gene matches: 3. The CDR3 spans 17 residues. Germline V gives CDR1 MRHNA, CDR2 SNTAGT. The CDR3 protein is CASSDSRREGSYNEQFF. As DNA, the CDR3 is TGTGCCAGCAGTGACTCGCGGCGGGAGGGCTCCTACAATGAGCAGTTCTTC.

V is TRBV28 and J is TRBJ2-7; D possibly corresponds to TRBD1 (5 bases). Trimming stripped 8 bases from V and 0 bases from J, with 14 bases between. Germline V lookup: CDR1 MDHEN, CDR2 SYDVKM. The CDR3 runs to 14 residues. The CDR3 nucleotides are TGTGCCAGCTCCGACAGCCCTACCTCCTACGAGCAGTACTTC. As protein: CASSDSPTSYEQYF.

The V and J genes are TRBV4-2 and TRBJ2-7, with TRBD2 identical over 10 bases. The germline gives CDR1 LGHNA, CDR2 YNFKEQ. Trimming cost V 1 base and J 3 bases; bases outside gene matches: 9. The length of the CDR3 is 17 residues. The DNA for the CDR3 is TGTGCCAGCAGCCAAGTTGCCTCTAGCGGGGGAAACTACGAGCAGTACTTC. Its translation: CASSQVASSGGNYEQYF.

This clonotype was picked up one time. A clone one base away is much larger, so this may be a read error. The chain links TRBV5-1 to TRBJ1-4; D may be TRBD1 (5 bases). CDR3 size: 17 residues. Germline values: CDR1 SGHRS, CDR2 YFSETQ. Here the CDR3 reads CASTHRGGEDTNEELFF. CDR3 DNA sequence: TGCGCCAGCACCCATCGCGGAGGGGAAGACACTAATGAAGAACTGTTTTTT.

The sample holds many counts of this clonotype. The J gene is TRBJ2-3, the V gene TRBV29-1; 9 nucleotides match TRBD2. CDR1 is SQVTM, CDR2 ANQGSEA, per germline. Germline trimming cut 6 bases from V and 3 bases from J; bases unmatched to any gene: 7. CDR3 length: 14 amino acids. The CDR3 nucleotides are TGCAGCGTCCTGACTAGCGGCATGACAGATACGCAGTATTTT. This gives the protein CSVLTSGMTDTQYF.

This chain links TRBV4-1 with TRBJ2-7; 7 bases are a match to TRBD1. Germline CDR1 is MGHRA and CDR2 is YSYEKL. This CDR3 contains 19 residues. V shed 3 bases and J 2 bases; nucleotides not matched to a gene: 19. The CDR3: CASSQSLTPGTATTYEQYF. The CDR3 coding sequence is TGCGCCAGCAGCCAGAGCCTAACCCCCGGGACAGCGACTACCTACGAGCAGTACTTC.

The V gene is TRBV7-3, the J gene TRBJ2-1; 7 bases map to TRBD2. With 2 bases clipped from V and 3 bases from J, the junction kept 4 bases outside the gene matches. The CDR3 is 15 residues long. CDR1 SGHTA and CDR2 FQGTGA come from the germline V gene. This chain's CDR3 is CASSLLADLYNEQFF. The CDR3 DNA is TGTGCCAGCAGCTTACTAGCGGACCTCTACAATGAGCAGTTCTTC.

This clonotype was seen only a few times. The CDR3 here is CASSESSDHEQYF. CDR3 DNA sequence: TGTGCCAGCAGCGAGAGTTCAGATCACGAGCAGTACTTC. V is TRBV7-3 and J is TRBJ2-7; D is ambiguous. V gave up 5 bases and J gave up 5 bases, with 13 bases separating them. The CDR3 totals 13 residues. Germline V gene data show CDR1 as SGHTA and CDR2 as FQGTGA.

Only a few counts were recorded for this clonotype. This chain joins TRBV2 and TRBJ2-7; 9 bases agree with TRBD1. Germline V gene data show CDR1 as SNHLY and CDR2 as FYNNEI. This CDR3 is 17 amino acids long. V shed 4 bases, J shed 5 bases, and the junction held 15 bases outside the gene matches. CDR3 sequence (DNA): TGTGCCAGCAGTGCGAACCACCCGGGACAGGGCGCCAACGAGCAGTACTTC. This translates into CASSANHPGQGANEQYF.

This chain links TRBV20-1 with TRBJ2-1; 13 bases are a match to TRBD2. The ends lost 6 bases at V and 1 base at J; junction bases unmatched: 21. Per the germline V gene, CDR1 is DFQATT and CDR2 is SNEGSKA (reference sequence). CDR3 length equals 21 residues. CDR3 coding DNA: TGCAGTGCCCTCGGGACAGGGGTTGCACTAGCGGGGGGGCCGTCCTACAATGAGCAGTTCTTC. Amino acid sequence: CSALGTGVALAGGPSYNEQFF.

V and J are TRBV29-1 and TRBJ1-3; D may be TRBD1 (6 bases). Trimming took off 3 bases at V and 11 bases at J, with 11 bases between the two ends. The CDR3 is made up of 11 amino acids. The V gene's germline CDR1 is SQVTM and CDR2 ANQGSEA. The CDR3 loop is CSVDVGGAIYF. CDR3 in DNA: TGCAGCGTTGATGTTGGGGGCGCCATATATTTT.

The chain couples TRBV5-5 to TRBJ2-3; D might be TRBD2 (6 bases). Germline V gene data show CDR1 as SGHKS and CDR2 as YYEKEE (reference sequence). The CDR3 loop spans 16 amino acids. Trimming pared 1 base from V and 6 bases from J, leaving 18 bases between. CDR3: CASSLSSGDRRDTQYF. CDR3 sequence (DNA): TGTGCCAGCAGCTTGAGCTCGGGGGACCGAAGGGATACGCAGTATTTT.

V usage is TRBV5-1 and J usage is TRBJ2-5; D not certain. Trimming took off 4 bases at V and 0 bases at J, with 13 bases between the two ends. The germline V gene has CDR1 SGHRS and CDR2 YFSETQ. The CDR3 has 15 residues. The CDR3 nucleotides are TGCGCCAGCAGCCCCGGTTCCAAGTACCAAGAGACCCAGTACTTC. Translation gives CASSPGSKYQETQYF.

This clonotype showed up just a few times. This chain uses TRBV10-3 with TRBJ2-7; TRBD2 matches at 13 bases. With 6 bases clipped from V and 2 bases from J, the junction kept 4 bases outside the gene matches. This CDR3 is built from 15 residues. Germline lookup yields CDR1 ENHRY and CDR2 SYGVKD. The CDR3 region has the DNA TGTGCCATCAGGCGGACTAGCGGGAGCCCCTACGAGCAGTACTTC. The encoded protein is CAIRRTSGSPYEQYF.

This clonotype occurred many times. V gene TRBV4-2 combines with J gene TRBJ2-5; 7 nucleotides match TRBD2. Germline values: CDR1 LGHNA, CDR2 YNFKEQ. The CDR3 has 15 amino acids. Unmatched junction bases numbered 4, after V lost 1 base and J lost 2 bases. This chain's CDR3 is CASSQGGTTQETQYF. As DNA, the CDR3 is TGTGCCAGCAGCCAAGGAGGGACTACACAAGAGACCCAGTACTTC.

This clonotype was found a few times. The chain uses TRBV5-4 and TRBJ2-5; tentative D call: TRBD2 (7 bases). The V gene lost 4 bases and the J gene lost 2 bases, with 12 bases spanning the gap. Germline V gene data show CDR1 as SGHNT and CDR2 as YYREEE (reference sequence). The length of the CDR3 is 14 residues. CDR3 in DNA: TGTGCCAGCAGCGGGGGGGGCAGTCAAGAGACCCAGTACTTC. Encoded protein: CASSGGGSQETQYF.

The CDR3 here is CSARVPGRDYEQYF. For the CDR3, the DNA is TGCAGTGCTAGAGTCCCCGGGAGGGACTACGAGCAGTACTTC. V usage is TRBV20-1 and J usage is TRBJ2-7; 8 bases fit TRBD2. This CDR3 contains 14 residues. After removal of 1 base from V and 3 bases from J, the junction contained 5 bases not matched to a gene. The germline gives CDR1 DFQATT, CDR2 SNEGSKA (reference sequence).

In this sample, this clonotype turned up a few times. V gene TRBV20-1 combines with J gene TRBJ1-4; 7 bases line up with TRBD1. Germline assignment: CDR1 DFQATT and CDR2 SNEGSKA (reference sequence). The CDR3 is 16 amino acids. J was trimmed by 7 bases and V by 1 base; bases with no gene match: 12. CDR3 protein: CSARGQNQGGGEKLFF. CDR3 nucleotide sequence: TGCAGTGCTAGAGGCCAAAACCAGGGGGGTGGTGAAAAACTGTTTTTT.

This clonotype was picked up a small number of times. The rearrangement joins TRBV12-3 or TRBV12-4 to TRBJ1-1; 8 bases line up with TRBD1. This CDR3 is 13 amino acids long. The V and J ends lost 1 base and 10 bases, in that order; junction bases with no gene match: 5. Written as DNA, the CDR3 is TGTGCCAGCAGTTTAGTACAGGGGGGGACAGCTTTCTTT. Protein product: CASSLVQGGTAFF.

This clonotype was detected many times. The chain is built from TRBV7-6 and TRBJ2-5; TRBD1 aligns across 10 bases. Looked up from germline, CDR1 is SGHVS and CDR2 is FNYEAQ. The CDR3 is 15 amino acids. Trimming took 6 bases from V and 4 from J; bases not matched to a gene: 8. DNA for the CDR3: TGTGCCAGCAGTCCGACGACAGGGGGCATAGAGACCCAGTACTTC. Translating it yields CASSPTTGGIETQYF.

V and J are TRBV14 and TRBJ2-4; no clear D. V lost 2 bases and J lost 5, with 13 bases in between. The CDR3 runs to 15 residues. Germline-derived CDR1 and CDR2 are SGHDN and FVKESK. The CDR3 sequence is CASSQSWYGENIQYF. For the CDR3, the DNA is TGTGCCAGCAGCCAATCCTGGTACGGCGAAAACATTCAGTACTTC.

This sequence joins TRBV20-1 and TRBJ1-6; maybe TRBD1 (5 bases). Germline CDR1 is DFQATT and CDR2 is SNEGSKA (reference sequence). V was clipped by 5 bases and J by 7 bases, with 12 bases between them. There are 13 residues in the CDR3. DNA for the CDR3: TGCAGTGCTCATGCTCAGGGAAATTCACCCCTCCACTTT. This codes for CSAHAQGNSPLHF.

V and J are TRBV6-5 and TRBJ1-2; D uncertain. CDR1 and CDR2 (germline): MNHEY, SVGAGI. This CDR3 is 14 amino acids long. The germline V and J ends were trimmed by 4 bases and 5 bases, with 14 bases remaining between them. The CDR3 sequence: CASSFASRRYGYTF. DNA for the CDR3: TGTGCCAGCAGTTTCGCCTCACGGCGATATGGCTACACCTTC.

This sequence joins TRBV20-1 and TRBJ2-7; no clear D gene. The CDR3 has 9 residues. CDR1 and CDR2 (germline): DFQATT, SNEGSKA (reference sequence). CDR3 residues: CREYLEQYF. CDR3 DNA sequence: TGCAGGGAGTACCTCGAGCAGTACTTC.

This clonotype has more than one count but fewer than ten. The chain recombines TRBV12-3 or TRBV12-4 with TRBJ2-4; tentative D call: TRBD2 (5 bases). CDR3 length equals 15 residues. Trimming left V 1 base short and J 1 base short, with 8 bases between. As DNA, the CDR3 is TGTGCCAGCAGTTTAGGAGGGAAGGCCAAAAACATTCAGTACTTC. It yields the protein CASSLGGKAKNIQYF.